One sample yielded the 2 T cell receptor beta chains listed below, sequenced in a study of T cell changes during pregnancy in multiple sclerosis. The data were produced by immunoSEQ multiplex PCR, yet TCRdb's version contains in-frame clones alone and is incomplete. The data show fewer than 60,000 clones, approximately 90% seen once. This specimen was CD4+ T cells from peripheral blood mononuclear cells, taken after pregnancy. These receptors were taken from a female donor with multiple sclerosis, enrolled in a pregnancy study.

V gene TRBV7-9 combines with J gene TRBJ1-2; D perhaps matches TRBD1 (5 bases). CDR1 is SEHNR and CDR2 is FQNEAQ in the germline V gene (reference sequence). CDR3 length: 13 amino acids. V was pared by 1 base and J by 4 bases, with 7 bases between. The chain's CDR3 is CASSLGQFYGYTF. The DNA of the CDR3 is TGTGCCAGCAGCTTAGGACAGTTCTATGGCTACACCTTC.

The chain links TRBV25-1 to TRBJ2-7, with a tentative D call TRBD2 (5 bases). This CDR3 spans 13 amino acids. Germline V gene sequence: CDR1 MGHDK, CDR2 SYGVNS. V dropped 3 bases and J dropped 7 bases, with 13 bases sitting between them. CDR3 residues: CASSDHPGEEQYF. The CDR3 DNA follows: TGTGCCAGCAGTGACCACCCCGGGGAAGAGCAGTACTTC.